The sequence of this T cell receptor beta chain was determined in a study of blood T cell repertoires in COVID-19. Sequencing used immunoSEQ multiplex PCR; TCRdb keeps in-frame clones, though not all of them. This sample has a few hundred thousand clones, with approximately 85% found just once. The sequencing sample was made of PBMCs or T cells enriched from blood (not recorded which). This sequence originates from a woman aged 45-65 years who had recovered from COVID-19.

CDR3 nucleotides: TGTGCCAGAAGCCTGAATGAGGTCGGGGGGAGGGCGCTCAAGTCGTACGAGCAGTACTTC. Amino acid sequence: CARSLNEVGGRALKSYEQYF. The chain links TRBV5-3 to TRBJ2-7, with 7 nucleotides matching TRBD2. TRBV5-3 is designated an ORF whose function remains uncertain. J gave up 4 bases and V 4 bases, and 26 bases lay outside the gene matches. CDR3 length: 20 residues.